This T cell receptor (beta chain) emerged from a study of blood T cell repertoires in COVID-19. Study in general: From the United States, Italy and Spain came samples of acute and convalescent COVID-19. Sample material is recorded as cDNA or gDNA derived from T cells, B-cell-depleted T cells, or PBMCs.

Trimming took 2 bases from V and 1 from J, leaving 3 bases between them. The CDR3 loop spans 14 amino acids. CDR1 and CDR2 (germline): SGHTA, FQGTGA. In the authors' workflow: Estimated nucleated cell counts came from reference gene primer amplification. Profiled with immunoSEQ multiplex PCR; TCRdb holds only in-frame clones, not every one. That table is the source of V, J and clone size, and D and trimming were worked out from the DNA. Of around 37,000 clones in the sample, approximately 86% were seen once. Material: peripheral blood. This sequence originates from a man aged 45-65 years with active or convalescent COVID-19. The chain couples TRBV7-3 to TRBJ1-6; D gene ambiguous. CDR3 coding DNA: TGTGCCAGCAGCTTACAGTCCTATAATTCACCCCTCCACTTT. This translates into CASSLQSYNSPLHF.